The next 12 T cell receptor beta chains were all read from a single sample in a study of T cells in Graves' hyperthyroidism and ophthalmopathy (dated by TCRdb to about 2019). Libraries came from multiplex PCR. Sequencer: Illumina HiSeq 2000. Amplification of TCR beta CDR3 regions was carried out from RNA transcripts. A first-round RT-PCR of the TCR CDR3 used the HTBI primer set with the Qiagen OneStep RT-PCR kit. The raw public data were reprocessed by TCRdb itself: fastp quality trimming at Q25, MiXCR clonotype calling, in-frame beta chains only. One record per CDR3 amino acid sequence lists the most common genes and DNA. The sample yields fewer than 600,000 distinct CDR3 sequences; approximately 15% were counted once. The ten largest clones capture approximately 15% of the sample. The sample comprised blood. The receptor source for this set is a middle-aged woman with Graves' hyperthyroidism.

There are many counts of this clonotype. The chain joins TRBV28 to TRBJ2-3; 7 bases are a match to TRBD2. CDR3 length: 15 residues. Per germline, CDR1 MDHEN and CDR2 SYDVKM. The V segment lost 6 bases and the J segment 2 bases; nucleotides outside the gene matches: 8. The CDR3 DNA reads TGTGCCAGCAGGAGCGCTAGCGGTAACACAGATACGCAGTATTTT. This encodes CASRSASGNTDTQYF.

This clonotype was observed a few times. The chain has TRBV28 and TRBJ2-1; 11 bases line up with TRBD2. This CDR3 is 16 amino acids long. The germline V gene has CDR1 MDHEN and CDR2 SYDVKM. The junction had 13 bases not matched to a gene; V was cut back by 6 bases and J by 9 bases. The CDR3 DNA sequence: TGTGCCAGCAGCCCAACCGGGACTAGCGGTATAGGTGAGCAGTTCTTC. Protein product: CASSPTGTSGIGEQFF.

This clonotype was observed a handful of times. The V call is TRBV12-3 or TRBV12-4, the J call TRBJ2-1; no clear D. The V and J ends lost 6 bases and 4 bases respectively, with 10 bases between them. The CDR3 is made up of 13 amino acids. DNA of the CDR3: TGTGCCAGCAGGACGACACCATACAATGAGCAGTTCTTC. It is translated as CASRTTPYNEQFF.

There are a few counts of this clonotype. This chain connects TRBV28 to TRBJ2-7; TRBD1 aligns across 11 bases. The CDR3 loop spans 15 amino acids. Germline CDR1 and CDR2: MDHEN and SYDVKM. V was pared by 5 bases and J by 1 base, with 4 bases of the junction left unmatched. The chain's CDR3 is CASSGTGGVSYEQYF. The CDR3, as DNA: TGTGCCAGCAGTGGGACAGGGGGGGTTTCCTACGAGCAGTACTTC.

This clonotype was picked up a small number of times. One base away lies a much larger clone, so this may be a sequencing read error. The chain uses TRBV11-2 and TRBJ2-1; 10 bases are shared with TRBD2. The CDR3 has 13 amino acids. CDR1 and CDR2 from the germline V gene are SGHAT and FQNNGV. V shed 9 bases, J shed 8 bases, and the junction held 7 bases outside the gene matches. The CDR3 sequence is CASLAGAEHEQFF. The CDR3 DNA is TGTGCCAGTCTAGCGGGAGCTGAGCATGAGCAGTTCTTC.

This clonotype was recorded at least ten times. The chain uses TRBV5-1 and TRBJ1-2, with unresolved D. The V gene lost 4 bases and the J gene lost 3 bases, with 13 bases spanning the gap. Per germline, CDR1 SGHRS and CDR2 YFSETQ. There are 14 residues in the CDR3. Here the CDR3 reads CASSVMGEDYGYTF. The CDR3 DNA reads TGCGCCAGCAGCGTAATGGGAGAGGACTATGGCTACACCTTC.

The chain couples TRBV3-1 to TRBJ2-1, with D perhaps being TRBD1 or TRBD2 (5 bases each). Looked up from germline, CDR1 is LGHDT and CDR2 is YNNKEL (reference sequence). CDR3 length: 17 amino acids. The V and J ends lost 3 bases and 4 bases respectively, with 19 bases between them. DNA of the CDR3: TGTGCCAGCAGCCAGGGGACGGGAAATTTAAATTACAATGAGCAGTTCTTC. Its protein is CASSQGTGNLNYNEQFF.

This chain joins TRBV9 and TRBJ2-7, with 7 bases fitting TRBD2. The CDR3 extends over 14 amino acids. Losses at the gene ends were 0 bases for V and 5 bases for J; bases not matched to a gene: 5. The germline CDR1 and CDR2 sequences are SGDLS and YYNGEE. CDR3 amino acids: CASSVDPGGNEQYF. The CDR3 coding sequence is TGTGCCAGCAGCGTAGACCCGGGAGGCAACGAGCAGTACTTC.

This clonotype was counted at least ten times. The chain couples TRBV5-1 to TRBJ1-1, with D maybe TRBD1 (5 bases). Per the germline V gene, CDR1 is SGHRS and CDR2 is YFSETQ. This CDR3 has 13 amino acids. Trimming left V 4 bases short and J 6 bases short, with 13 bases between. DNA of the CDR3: TGCGCCAGCAGCGGGGACGGCCTACCTGAAGCTTTCTTT. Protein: CASSGDGLPEAFF.

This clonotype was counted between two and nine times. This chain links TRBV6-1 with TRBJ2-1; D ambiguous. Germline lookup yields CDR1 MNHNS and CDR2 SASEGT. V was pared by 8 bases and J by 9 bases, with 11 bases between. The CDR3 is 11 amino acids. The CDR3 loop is CASQSGAEQFF. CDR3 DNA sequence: TGTGCCAGCCAGTCGGGTGCTGAGCAGTTCTTC.

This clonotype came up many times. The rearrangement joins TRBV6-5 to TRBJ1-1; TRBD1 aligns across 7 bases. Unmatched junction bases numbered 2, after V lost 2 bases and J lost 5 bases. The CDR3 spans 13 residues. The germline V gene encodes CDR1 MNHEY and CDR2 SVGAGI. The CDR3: CASSYAGGTEAFF. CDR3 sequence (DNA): TGTGCCAGCAGTTACGCAGGGGGGACTGAAGCTTTCTTT.

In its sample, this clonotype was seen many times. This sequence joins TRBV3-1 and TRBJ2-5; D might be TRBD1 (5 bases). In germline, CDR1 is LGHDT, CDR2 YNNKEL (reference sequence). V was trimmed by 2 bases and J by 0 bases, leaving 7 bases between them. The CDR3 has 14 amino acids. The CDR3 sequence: CASSQSTDQETQYF. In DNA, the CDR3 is TGTGCCAGCAGCCAATCGACAGACCAAGAGACCCAGTACTTC.